This is a list of T cell receptor beta chains from one sample in a study of T-cell memory formation after mild COVID-19. TCRdb reprocessed the 5' RACE reads with MiXCR, giving one entry per CDR3 protein. The data show about 190,000 distinct CDR3 sequences, approximately 20% seen once. Sequenced material: PBMCs or a T cell subset sorted from them (not recorded which). These receptors originate from an adult woman who had mild COVID-19 (a few samples of this study predate the infection). Cell type and time point are not known. The CDR3 runs from the conserved cysteine through the conserved F or W. The D gene is left open where the match is weak.

D: TRBD1
J: TRBJ1-1
V: TRBV19
CDR3: CASSTSVRGQTTEAFF

D: TRBD1
J: TRBJ2-7
V: TRBV10-3
CDR3: CAISEQRTGGLNEQYF

D: TRBD1
J: TRBJ1-2
V: TRBV12-3/TRBV12-4
CDR3: CASSPGTAGYGYTF

D: .
J: TRBJ1-1
V: TRBV7-2
CDR3: CASSLGGRTEAFF

D: .
J: TRBJ1-2
V: TRBV12-3/TRBV12-4
CDR3: CASSLKGGRYGYTF

D: .
J: TRBJ2-1
V: TRBV5-1
CDR3: CASSSDSSYNEQFF

D: TRBD2
J: TRBJ2-1
V: TRBV10-3
CDR3: CAVGGAASNEQFF

D: TRBD1
J: TRBJ2-5
V: TRBV6-2/TRBV6-3
CDR3: CASTSGGRETQYF

D: .
J: TRBJ2-7
V: TRBV12-3/TRBV12-4
CDR3: CASSPRDEQYF

D: TRBD2
J: TRBJ2-1
V: TRBV20-1
CDR3: CSALPGLENEQFF